A few counts support the clone carrying this T cell receptor (beta chain). Its antigen is not known. TEMRA cells were FACS-enriched, with CD8+ and CD4+ T cells isolated negatively. With random hexamers, about 0.45 to 1 ug RNA was reverse transcribed. Amplification of TCR beta CDR3 by immunoSEQ multiplex PCR spanned 54 Vbeta and 13 Jbeta. In TCRdb, the immunoSEQ multiplex PCR reads were re-called with MiXCR into one record per CDR3 protein. The table shows approximately 120,000 distinct CDR3 sequences, with 90% to 95% occurring only once. The length of the CDR3 is 14 residues. Germline V CDR1 and CDR2: SGHRS, YFSETQ. V was clipped by 4 bases and J by 1 base, with 9 bases between them. The data are from a study of CD8 T cells in Susac syndrome. Whole-study findings and limits: The study's TCR sequencing and HLA analysis drew on a certain number of individuals. That number was acknowledged as relatively small.

This chain uses TRBV5-1 with TRBJ2-1; D remains ambiguous. The TCR was taken from a human donor in good health. Sequencing input: CD4+ T cells from PBMCs. CDR3 residues: CASSPPGSYNEQFF. In nucleotides, the CDR3 is TGCGCCAGCAGCCCCCCAGGTTCCTACAATGAGCAGTTCTTC.